These T cell receptor beta chains were read from a single sample in a study of T-cell memory formation after mild COVID-19. MiXCR, applied by TCRdb to the 5' RACE reads, yields one record per CDR3 protein. The table shows roughly 350,000 distinct CDR3 sequences, with roughly 21% occurring only once. The sample taken for sequencing was PBMCs or a T cell subset sorted from them (not recorded which). Receptors were obtained from an adult woman who had mild COVID-19 (a few samples of this study predate the infection). Cell type and time point are not known. Each CDR3 is given without its conserved first and last residue. Fields, in order: J gene, V gene, CDR3 protein.

j_call: TRBJ2-7
v_call: TRBV3-1
cdr3_aa: ASSQGEAGEQY

j_call: TRBJ2-5
v_call: TRBV5-1
cdr3_aa: ASSSSRGIGETQY

j_call: TRBJ2-7
v_call: TRBV11-3
cdr3_aa: ASRERNPGQRSYEQY

j_call: TRBJ1-2
v_call: TRBV21-1
cdr3_aa: ASCYDRGRVNYGYT

j_call: TRBJ2-6
v_call: TRBV5-1
cdr3_aa: ASSSDASSGANVLT

j_call: TRBJ1-1
v_call: TRBV29-1
cdr3_aa: SVTPQNTEAF

j_call: TRBJ2-2
v_call: TRBV9
cdr3_aa: ASSRGQRNTGELF

j_call: TRBJ1-2
v_call: TRBV7-9
cdr3_aa: ASRPGGPTNYGYT

j_call: TRBJ2-7
v_call: TRBV7-9
cdr3_aa: ASSFSREQY

j_call: TRBJ2-5
v_call: TRBV7-2
cdr3_aa: ASSKGAWEETQY

j_call: TRBJ2-5
v_call: TRBV20-1
cdr3_aa: SLPWGGPGETQY

j_call: TRBJ2-1
v_call: TRBV5-1
cdr3_aa: ASSLAQAAEQF

j_call: TRBJ2-5
v_call: TRBV7-6
cdr3_aa: ASSSTRQQETQY

j_call: TRBJ2-3
v_call: TRBV7-9
cdr3_aa: ASSLAPGTDTQY

j_call: TRBJ2-1
v_call: TRBV24-1
cdr3_aa: ATERVSGEQF

j_call: TRBJ1-1
v_call: TRBV5-6
cdr3_aa: ASSFTGVLTEAF

j_call: TRBJ2-1
v_call: TRBV5-5
cdr3_aa: ASSSYKGLGYNEQF

j_call: TRBJ2-5
v_call: TRBV10-3
cdr3_aa: AIGPQERETQY

j_call: TRBJ1-3
v_call: TRBV6-2/TRBV6-3
cdr3_aa: ASSPGESSGNTIY